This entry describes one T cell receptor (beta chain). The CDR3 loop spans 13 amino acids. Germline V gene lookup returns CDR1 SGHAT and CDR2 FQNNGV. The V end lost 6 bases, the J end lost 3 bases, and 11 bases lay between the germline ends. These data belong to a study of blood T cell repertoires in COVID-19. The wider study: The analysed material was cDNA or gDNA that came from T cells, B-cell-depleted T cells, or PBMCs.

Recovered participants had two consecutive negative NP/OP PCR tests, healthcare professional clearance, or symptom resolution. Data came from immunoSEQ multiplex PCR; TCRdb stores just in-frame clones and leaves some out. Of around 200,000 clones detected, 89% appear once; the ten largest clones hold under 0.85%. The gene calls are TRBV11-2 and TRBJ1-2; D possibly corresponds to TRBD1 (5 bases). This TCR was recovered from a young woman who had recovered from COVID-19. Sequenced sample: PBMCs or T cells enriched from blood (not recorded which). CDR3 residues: CASRARGDYGYTF. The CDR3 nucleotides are TGTGCCAGCAGAGCTCGGGGGGACTATGGCTACACCTTC.